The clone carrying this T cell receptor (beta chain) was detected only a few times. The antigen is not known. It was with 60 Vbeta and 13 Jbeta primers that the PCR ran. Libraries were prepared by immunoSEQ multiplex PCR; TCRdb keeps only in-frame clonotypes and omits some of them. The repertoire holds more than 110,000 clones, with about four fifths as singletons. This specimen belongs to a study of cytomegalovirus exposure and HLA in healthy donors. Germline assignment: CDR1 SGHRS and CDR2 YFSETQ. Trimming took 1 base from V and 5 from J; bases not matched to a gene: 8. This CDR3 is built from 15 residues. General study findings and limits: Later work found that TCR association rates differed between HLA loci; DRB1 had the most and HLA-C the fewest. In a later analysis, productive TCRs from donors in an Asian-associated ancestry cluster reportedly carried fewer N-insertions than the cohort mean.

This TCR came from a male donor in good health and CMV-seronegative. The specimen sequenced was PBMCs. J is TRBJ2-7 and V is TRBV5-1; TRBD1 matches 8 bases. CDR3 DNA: TGCGCCAGCAGCTTGAGGCAGGGGGCGGCGGACGAGCAGTACTTC. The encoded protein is CASSLRQGAADEQYF.